Below are 3 T cell receptor beta chains sequenced from a single sample in a study of T cells in narcolepsy. Assay used: immunoSEQ multiplex PCR; TCRdb lists only in-frame clones, some missing. The table records 25,000 to 35,000 clones, around nine tenths of them present only once. Sequences were obtained from CD45RA- memory CD4+ T cells from PBMCs. The origin of the receptors is a human donor with narcolepsy.

The rearrangement uses TRBV18 and TRBJ2-6, with a weak D call TRBD2 (5 bases). Germline V gene data show CDR1 as KGHSH and CDR2 as LQKENI. V gave up 0 bases and J gave up 0 bases, with 9 bases separating them. The CDR3 runs to 17 residues. In nucleotides, the CDR3 is TGTGCCAGCTCACCACCGAGGGCCAGCTCTGGGGCCAACGTCCTGACTTTC. Amino acids: CASSPPRASSGANVLTF.

The chain has TRBV2 and TRBJ1-6, with D unresolved. CDR1 and CDR2 (germline): SNHLY, FYNNEI. Trimming pared 7 bases from V and 10 bases from J, leaving 23 bases between. CDR3 length: 16 residues. CDR3 in amino acids: CASNPVGGQSESPLHF. CDR3 sequence (DNA): TGTGCCAGCAACCCAGTTGGCGGGCAGAGTGAGTCACCCCTCCACTTT.

J is TRBJ1-1 and V is TRBV6-1; no clear D gene. Germline CDR1 MNHNS, CDR2 SASEGT. V gave up 6 bases and J gave up 0 bases, with 8 bases separating them. The CDR3 extends over 13 amino acids. CDR3 in amino acids: CASRGYVNTEAFF. CDR3 nucleotide sequence: TGTGCCAGCAGGGGTTACGTGAACACTGAAGCTTTCTTT.